Each of the 27 T cell receptor beta chains below was sequenced from the same sample in a study of CD8 T cells in cerebrospinal fluid in Alzheimer's disease. TCRdb re-called the 10x single-cell sequencing reads and catalogs CDR3 proteins one per entry, DNA excluded. The sample holds some 1,600 distinct CDR3 sequences. Sequencing input: cerebrospinal fluid. All receptors derive from a human donor with Alzheimer's disease.

In terms of frequency, this clonotype is medium-sized. The J gene is TRBJ2-1, the V gene TRBV27. The CDR3 extends over 14 amino acids. Germline assignment: CDR1 MNHEY and CDR2 SMNVEV (reference sequence). The CDR3 sequence is CASSWGDSYNEQFF.

This clonotype is called large based on its frequency. The CDR3 sequence: CASSLKNRNEAFF. The chain carries TRBV28 and TRBJ1-1; TCRdb outputs TRBD1, but without DNA this stays unchecked. Per the germline V gene, CDR1 is MDHEN and CDR2 is SYDVKM. The CDR3 contains 13 residues. Full variable domain (outside the CDR3, taken from reference TRBV28 and TRBJ1-1): DVKVTQSSRYLVKRTGEKVFLECVQDMDHENMFWYRQDPGLGLRLIYFSYDVKMKEKGDIPEGYSVSREKKERFSLILESASTNQTSMYLCASSLKNRNEAFFGQGTRLTVV.

This clonotype is classed as medium-sized by frequency. The chain links TRBV19 to TRBJ1-2. Germline assignment: CDR1 LNHDA and CDR2 SQIVND (reference sequence). The CDR3 has 12 residues. The CDR3 reads CASSILGRDYTF.

This clonotype shows up as large by frequency. The chain is built from TRBV20-1 and TRBJ1-5; the TCRdb D gene call, TRBD1, has no DNA to confirm it. Germline V gives CDR1 DFQATT, CDR2 SNEGSKA (reference sequence). The CDR3 sequence is 15 residues long. The CDR3 is CSALAGTAGKRPQHF.

Frequency places this clonotype as medium-sized. The chain joins TRBV27 to TRBJ1-2; TCRdb proposes TRBD1, but this gene call is untestable without DNA. Looked up from germline, CDR1 is MNHEY and CDR2 is SMNVEV (reference sequence). The CDR3 covers 14 residues. The CDR3 reads CASRPGTGARGYTF.

Its frequency marks this clonotype as medium-sized. The J gene is TRBJ2-7, the V gene TRBV3-1; lacking DNA, the TRBD1 call made by TCRdb goes unchecked. Germline loops: CDR1 LGHDT, CDR2 YNNKEL (reference sequence). The CDR3 sequence is 14 residues long. CDR3 sequence reads: CASTARTGSYEQYF.

Considering frequency, this clonotype is medium-sized. CDR3 residues: CSARDPGGGGYTF. The V call is TRBV20-1, the J call TRBJ1-2. The CDR3 spans 13 residues. The germline CDR1 and CDR2 sequences are DFQATT and SNEGSKA (reference sequence).

By frequency, this clonotype is medium-sized. J is TRBJ2-1 and V is TRBV5-4. CDR1 is SGHNT and CDR2 is YYREEE in the germline V gene (reference sequence). This CDR3 has 12 residues. CDR3 residues: CASSLSDNEQFF.

This clonotype is labeled medium-sized based on frequency. The chain has TRBV6-1 and TRBJ2-1; no DNA is available, so the TRBD2 call from TCRdb remains unchecked. The CDR3 is 17 amino acids. Germline lookup yields CDR1 MNHNS and CDR2 SASEGT. This CDR3 is CASRATAGLAGGLEQFF.

Measured by frequency, this clonotype is medium-sized (0.01 to 0.1%). The J gene is TRBJ2-7, the V gene TRBV5-1; the D gene TCRdb calls, TRBD2, cannot be checked with no DNA. The CDR3 spans 14 residues. In germline, CDR1 is SGHRS, CDR2 YFSETQ. CDR3 amino acids: CASSVGLVIYEQYF.

This clonotype is labeled medium-sized (0.01 to 0.1%) based on frequency. The chain recombines TRBV12-3 or TRBV12-4 with TRBJ1-5. The CDR3 covers 15 residues. The CDR3 is CASSPPTWGNQPQHF.

This clonotype registers medium-sized by frequency. The V gene is TRBV12-3 or TRBV12-4, the J gene TRBJ2-3; TCRdb returns TRBD2, unconfirmable since there is no DNA. The CDR3 is 14 residues long. The CDR3 spells CASRASGRADTQYF.

Its frequency marks this clonotype as large. V and J are TRBV28 and TRBJ1-5. Germline V CDR1 and CDR2: MDHEN, SYDVKM. There are 12 residues in the CDR3. This CDR3 reads CASSLYKQPQHF.

Frequency places this clonotype as medium-sized. V is TRBV28 and J is TRBJ1-1; TCRdb picks TRBD1, but there is no DNA to check that call. Germline V gene sequence: CDR1 MDHEN, CDR2 SYDVKM. The CDR3 has 12 amino acids. The CDR3: CASIVQGTEAFF.

This clonotype is labeled medium-sized based on frequency. This chain uses TRBV7-2 with TRBJ1-5. Per germline, CDR1 SGHTA and CDR2 FQGNSA. The CDR3 has 15 amino acids. The CDR3 spells CASSPGPVYNQPQHF.

This clonotype is large (0.1 to 1%) by frequency. The chain combines TRBV7-9 with TRBJ1-2. Germline values: CDR1 SEHNR, CDR2 FQNEAQ (reference sequence). CDR3 length: 13 amino acids. Here the CDR3 reads CASSPAWTYGYTF.

This clonotype is classed as medium-sized (0.01 to 0.1%) by frequency. The chain joins TRBV7-3 to TRBJ2-1; as DNA is missing, the TRBD2 call by TCRdb cannot be tested. The CDR3 is 15 residues long. CDR1 and CDR2 (germline): SGHTA, FQGTGA. The CDR3 protein is CASSLMGLAAHEQFF.

Frequency places this clonotype as medium-sized. The CDR3 sequence is CASRSGQNTGELFF. This chain connects TRBV5-4 to TRBJ2-2; the TCRdb call, TRBD1, lacks DNA for checking. Germline CDR1 reads SGHNT; CDR2 reads YYREEE (reference sequence). The CDR3 has 14 residues.

This CDR3 is CASSLRPHSPTGNSPLHF. This rearrangement joins TRBV27 to TRBJ1-6. The CDR3 extends over 18 amino acids. Germline CDR1 is MNHEY and CDR2 is SMNVEV (reference sequence).

The CDR3 sequence: CSASRAQSGGDYGYTF. The rearrangement links TRBV20-1 to TRBJ1-2. The CDR3 is 16 amino acids. Per germline, CDR1 DFQATT and CDR2 SNEGSKA (reference sequence).

By frequency, this clonotype registers large. The rearrangement links TRBV3-1 to TRBJ1-2. The germline V gene has CDR1 LGHDT and CDR2 YNNKEL (reference sequence). The CDR3 contains 14 residues. CDR3 loop: CASSQEGQTHGYTF. Looking up the rest from reference TRBV3-1 and TRBJ1-2 gives the full variable domain: DTAVSQTPKYLVTQMGNDKSIKCEQNLGHDTMYWYKQDSKKFLKIMFSYNNKELIINETVPNRFSPKSPDKAHLNLHINSLELGDSAVYFCASSQEGQTHGYTFGSGTRLTVV.

Considering frequency, this clonotype is medium-sized. This chain joins TRBV9 and TRBJ2-7; TCRdb reports TRBD1, a call that lacks DNA to check it against. CDR3 length: 15 residues. The V gene's germline CDR1 is SGDLS and CDR2 YYNGEE. This CDR3 is CASSAGDPLAYEQYF.

Frequency places this clonotype as medium-sized (0.01 to 0.1%). The rearrangement joins TRBV2 to TRBJ2-2; lacking DNA, the TRBD2 call made by TCRdb goes unchecked. Germline V gives CDR1 SNHLY, CDR2 FYNNEI. There are 15 residues in the CDR3. CDR3 region: CASTPGTTNTGELFF.

Its frequency marks this clonotype as medium-sized. This chain connects TRBV13 to TRBJ2-1; there is no DNA to check the TCRdb D call of TRBD2. The CDR3 has 16 amino acids. Germline values: CDR1 PRHDT, CDR2 FYEKMQ (reference sequence). The CDR3 sequence is CASSHLAGGSYNEQFF.

Judged by frequency, this clonotype is medium-sized (0.01 to 0.1%). The chain employs TRBV4-2 and TRBJ1-5; TCRdb's D gene call, TRBD1, goes unchecked for lack of DNA. Germline V gene data show CDR1 as LGHNA and CDR2 as YNFKEQ. The CDR3 is 15 residues long. The CDR3 is CASSQETGAGQPQHF.

This clonotype counts as large by frequency. The chain joins TRBV6-2 or TRBV6-3 to TRBJ1-5. There are 14 residues in the CDR3. In germline, CDR1 is MNHEY, CDR2 SVGEGT. CDR3 residues: CASSSWAINQPQHF.

This clonotype is labeled large based on frequency. The V gene is TRBV5-1, the J gene TRBJ2-7; TCRdb's D call of TRBD1 is untestable without DNA. Germline CDR1 reads SGHRS; CDR2 reads YFSETQ. This CDR3 spans 14 amino acids. The CDR3 sequence: CASSTPGQNYEQYF.